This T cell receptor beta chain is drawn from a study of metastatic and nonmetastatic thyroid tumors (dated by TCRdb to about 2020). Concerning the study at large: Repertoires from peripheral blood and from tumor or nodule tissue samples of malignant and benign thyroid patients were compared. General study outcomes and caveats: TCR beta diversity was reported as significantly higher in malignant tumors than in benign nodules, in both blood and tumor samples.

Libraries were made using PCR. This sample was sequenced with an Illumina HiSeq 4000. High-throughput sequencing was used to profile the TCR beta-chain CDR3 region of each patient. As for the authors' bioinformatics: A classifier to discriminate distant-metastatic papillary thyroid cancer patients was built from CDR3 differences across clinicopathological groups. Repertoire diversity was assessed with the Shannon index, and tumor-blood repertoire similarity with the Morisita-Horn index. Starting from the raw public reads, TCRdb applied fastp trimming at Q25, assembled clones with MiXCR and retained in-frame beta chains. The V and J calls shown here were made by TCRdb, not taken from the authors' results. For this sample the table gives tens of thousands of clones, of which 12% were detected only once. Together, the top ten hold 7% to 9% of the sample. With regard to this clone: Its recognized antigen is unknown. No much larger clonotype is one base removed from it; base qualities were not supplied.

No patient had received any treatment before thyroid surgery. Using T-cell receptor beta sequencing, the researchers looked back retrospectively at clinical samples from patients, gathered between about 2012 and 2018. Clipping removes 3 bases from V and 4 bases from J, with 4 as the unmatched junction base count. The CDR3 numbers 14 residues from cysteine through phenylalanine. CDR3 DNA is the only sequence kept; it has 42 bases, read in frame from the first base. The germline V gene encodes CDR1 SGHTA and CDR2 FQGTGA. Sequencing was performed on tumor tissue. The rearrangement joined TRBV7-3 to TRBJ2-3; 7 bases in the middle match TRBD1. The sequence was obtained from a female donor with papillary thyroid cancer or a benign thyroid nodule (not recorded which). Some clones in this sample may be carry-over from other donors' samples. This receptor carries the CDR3 CASSLDRSSDTQYF. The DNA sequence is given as TGTGCCAGCAGCTTGGACAGGTCCTCAGATACGCAGTATTTT.